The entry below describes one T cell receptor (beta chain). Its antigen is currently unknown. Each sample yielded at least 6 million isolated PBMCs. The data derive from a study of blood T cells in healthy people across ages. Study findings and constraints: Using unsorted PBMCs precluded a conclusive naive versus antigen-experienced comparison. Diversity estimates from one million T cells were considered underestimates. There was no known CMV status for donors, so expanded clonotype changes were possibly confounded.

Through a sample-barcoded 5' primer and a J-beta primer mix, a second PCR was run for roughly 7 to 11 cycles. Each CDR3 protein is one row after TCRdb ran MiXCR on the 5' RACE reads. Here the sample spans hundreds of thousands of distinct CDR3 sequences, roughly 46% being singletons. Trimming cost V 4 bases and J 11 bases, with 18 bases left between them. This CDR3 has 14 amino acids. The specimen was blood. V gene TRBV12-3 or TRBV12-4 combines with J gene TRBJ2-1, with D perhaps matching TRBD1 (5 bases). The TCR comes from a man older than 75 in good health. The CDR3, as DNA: TGTGCCAGCAGTTCCTGGGGCTTGGTTAATAAGCAGTTCTTC. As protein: CASSSWGLVNKQFF.